This T cell receptor (beta chain) appears in the sequencing data of a study of blood T cell repertoires in COVID-19. TCRdb's copy holds only in-frame clones and misses some; the assay was immunoSEQ multiplex PCR. The sample yields approximately 180,000 clones, roughly nine tenths seen once. There are 13 residues in the CDR3. Germline loops: CDR1 SNHLY, CDR2 FYNNEI. The V and J ends lost 9 bases and 8 bases respectively, with 18 bases between them. The clonotype was recovered from a human donor with acute COVID-19. The donor label of this sample is uncertain. The source material was PBMCs or T cells enriched from blood (not recorded which). The chain employs TRBV2 and TRBJ2-3; D is possibly TRBD2 (6 bases). The CDR3 reads CARRDSYQGTQYF. Written as DNA, the CDR3 is TGTGCCAGACGGGACTCCTACCAGGGTACGCAGTATTTT.